Each of the 7 T cell receptor beta chains below was sequenced from the same sample in a study of blood T cell repertoires in COVID-19. Assay used: immunoSEQ multiplex PCR; TCRdb lists only in-frame clones, some missing. The sample records just over 650,000 clones, 80% to 90% being singletons. The sample consisted of peripheral blood. The receptor source for this set is a woman aged 18-29 years with acute or convalescent COVID-19.

This chain joins TRBV13 and TRBJ2-7; 9 nucleotides line up with TRBD1. Germline CDR1 and CDR2: PRHDT and FYEKMQ (reference sequence). The CDR3 spans 15 residues. V shed 5 bases and J 2 bases; nucleotides not matched to a gene: 7. DNA of the CDR3: TGTGCCAGCAGCGGGAGGGGACAGGGAGCCTACGAGCAGTACTTC. Its translation is CASSGRGQGAYEQYF.

In this sample, this clone turned up once. The rearrangement joins TRBV28 to TRBJ1-5; D remains ambiguous. Looked up from germline, CDR1 is MDHEN and CDR2 is SYDVKM. This CDR3 contains 14 residues. V gave up 8 bases and J gave up 3 bases, with 14 bases separating them. The CDR3 DNA reads as TGTGCCAGCGGCCCCCAACAGTACAATCAGCCCCAGCATTTT. Translating gives CASGPQQYNQPQHF. The full variable domain, in which reference TRBV28 and TRBJ1-5 provide the parts outside the CDR3, is DVKVTQSSRYLVKRTGEKVFLECVQDMDHENMFWYRQDPGLGLRLIYFSYDVKMKEKGDIPEGYSVSREKKERFSLILESASTNQTSMYLCASGPQQYNQPQHFGDGTRLSIL.

The chain joins TRBV19 to TRBJ2-3; 7 bases map to TRBD1. With V trimmed by 3 bases and J by 5 bases, 8 bases remained unmatched. Germline CDR1 is LNHDA and CDR2 is SQIVND (reference sequence). The CDR3 has 15 amino acids. The CDR3 coding sequence is TGTGCCAGTAGTATTGAGGACAGGATGCGAGATACGCAGTATTTT. Its protein is CASSIEDRMRDTQYF.

There are a few counts of this clone. This chain links TRBV24-1 with TRBJ2-1; 11 bases are shared with TRBD2. The CDR3 is 17 amino acids. With V trimmed by 4 bases and J by 12 bases, 16 bases remained unmatched. The germline CDR1 and CDR2 sequences are KGHDR and SFDVKD. CDR3 bases: TGTGCCACCAGTGACCACACTAGCGGGGGCCCCCTTAGTCTGCAGTTCTTC. It is translated as CATSDHTSGGPLSLQFF.

The chain joins TRBV5-1 to TRBJ2-7, with D hard to call. CDR1 and CDR2 from the germline V gene are SGHRS and YFSETQ. The CDR3 consists of 14 residues. Trimming removed 0 bases at V and 4 bases at J, with 11 bases between. The CDR3 sequence: CASSLEGVRYEQYF. CDR3 coding DNA: TGCGCCAGCAGCTTGGAAGGAGTTCGGTACGAGCAGTACTTC. Filled out from reference TRBV5-1 and TRBJ2-7, the complete variable domain reads KAGVTQTPRYLIKTRGQQVTLSCSPISGHRSVSWYQQTPGQGLQFLFEYFSETQRNKGNFPGRFSGRQFSNSRSEMNVSTLELGDSALYLCASSLEGVRYEQYFGPGTRLTVT.

V and J are TRBV7-6 and TRBJ2-7, with D perhaps matching TRBD1 (6 bases). Looked up from germline, CDR1 is SGHVS and CDR2 is FNYEAQ. The ends were cut back, 0 bases at V and 3 bases at J, with 6 bases in the middle. There are 13 residues in the CDR3. The CDR3 reads CASSLADSYEQYF. The DNA for the CDR3 is TGTGCCAGCAGCTTAGCGGACAGCTACGAGCAGTACTTC.

This sequence joins TRBV12-3 or TRBV12-4 and TRBJ1-2, with 8 bases identical to TRBD1. The CDR3 consists of 13 residues. Trimming took 5 bases from V and 4 from J; bases not matched to a gene: 3. Here the CDR3 reads CASSMTGVYGYTF. CDR3 nucleotides: TGTGCCAGCAGTATGACAGGGGTCTATGGCTACACCTTC.